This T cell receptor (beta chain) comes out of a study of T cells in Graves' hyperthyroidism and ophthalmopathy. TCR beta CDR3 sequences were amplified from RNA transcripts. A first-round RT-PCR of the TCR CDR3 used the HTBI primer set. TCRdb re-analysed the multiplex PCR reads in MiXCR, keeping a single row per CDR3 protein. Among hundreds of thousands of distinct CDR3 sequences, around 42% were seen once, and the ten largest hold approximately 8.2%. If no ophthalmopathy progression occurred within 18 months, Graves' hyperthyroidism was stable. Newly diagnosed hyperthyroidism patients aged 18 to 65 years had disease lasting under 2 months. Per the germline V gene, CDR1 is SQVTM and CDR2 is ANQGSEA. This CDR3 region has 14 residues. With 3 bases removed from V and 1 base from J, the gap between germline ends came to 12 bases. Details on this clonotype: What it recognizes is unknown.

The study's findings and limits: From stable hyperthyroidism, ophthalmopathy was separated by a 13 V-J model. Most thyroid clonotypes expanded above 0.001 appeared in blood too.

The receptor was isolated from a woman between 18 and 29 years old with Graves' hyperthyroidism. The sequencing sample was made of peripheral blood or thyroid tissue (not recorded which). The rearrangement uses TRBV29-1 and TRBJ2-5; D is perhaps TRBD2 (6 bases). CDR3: CSVDGGSIQETQYF. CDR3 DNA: TGCAGCGTTGATGGGGGGTCAATCCAAGAGACCCAGTACTTC.